The next 19 T cell receptor beta chains were all read from a single sample in a study of a mutant IDH1 vaccine in newly diagnosed glioma. These receptors have no identified antigens. Stated time point: week 47, end of study. It was 300 ug of mutant IDH1 20-mer peptide that made up each vaccine dose, given with topical imiquimod. Repertoires were generated with immunoSEQ multiplex PCR, while TCRdb's copy carries only in-frame clones and drops some. The table has roughly 34,000 clones, 90% seen once. This material consisted of PBMCs, taken from a glioma patient whose treatment included an IDH1 peptide vaccine. These TCRs come from a woman aged 40 to 50 with glioma.

The V gene is TRBV6-5, the J gene TRBJ1-1, with D tentatively TRBD1 (5 bases). Looked up from germline, CDR1 is MNHEY and CDR2 is SVGAGI. The germline V and J ends were trimmed by 5 bases and 1 base, with 8 bases remaining between them. The CDR3 totals 13 residues. CDR3 sequence: CASSIGQNTEAFF. CDR3 DNA sequence: TGTGCCAGCAGTATAGGACAGAACACTGAAGCTTTCTTT.

The chain uses TRBV4-2 and TRBJ2-5; D may be TRBD2 (5 bases). CDR1 and CDR2 (germline): LGHNA, YNFKEQ. The CDR3 covers 13 residues. V was cut by 1 base and J by 5 bases, with 8 bases left in between. The CDR3, as DNA: TGTGCCAGCAGCCAAGCGGGAAGTGAGACCCAGTACTTC. This translates into CASSQAGSETQYF.

The chain uses TRBV28 and TRBJ1-5, with 9 bases matching TRBD1. The V gene end was trimmed by 6 bases and the J gene end by 6 bases; junction bases not matched to a gene: 9. The CDR3 sequence is 15 residues long. From germline, CDR1 is MDHEN and CDR2 SYDVKM. The DNA of the CDR3 is TGTGCCAGCAGCTCAAACAGGGGGCTGAGTCAGCCCCAGCATTTT. Translation: CASSSNRGLSQPQHF.

This clone was counted once. The chain links TRBV6-6 to TRBJ2-3; no clear D. Germline CDR1 is MNHNY and CDR2 is SVGAGI (reference sequence). V lost 4 bases and J 3 bases, leaving 11 bases between the germline ends. The length of the CDR3 is 14 residues. The CDR3 nucleotides read TGTGCCAGCAGTTCCCCCGGTGAAACAGATACGCAGTATTTT. The encoded protein is CASSSPGETDTQYF.

The genes are TRBV6-5 and TRBJ1-5, with D perhaps matching TRBD1 (5 bases). The V end was cut by 8 bases, the J end by 2 bases, with 16 bases between. The CDR3 sequence is 15 residues long. CDR1 is MNHEY, CDR2 SVGAGI, per germline. The CDR3 region has the DNA TGTGCCAGCGCCTGGGGGGGAGGCCGCAATCAGCCCCAGCATTTT. Protein product: CASAWGGGRNQPQHF.

CDR3 nucleotide sequence: TGTGCCAGCAGCTTAGGGGTAGGGGGCCCCAAAAACATTCAGTACTTC. Protein: CASSLGVGGPKNIQYF. The J gene is TRBJ2-4, the V gene TRBV7-2; 7 nucleotides align to TRBD1. V shed 1 base and J 2 bases; nucleotides not matched to a gene: 5. Germline values: CDR1 SGHTA, CDR2 FQGNSA. CDR3 length: 16 residues.

This clone was counted between two and nine times. The chain combines TRBV7-9 with TRBJ1-1; possibly TRBD1 for D (5 bases). Between the trimmed V and J ends, which lost 5 bases and 2 bases, there was a span of 9 bases. The CDR3 runs to 13 residues. Germline V CDR1 and CDR2: SEHNR, FQNEAQ (reference sequence). The CDR3 is CASSQQGNTEAFF. Here the CDR3 DNA reads TGTGCCAGCAGCCAGCAGGGTAACACTGAAGCTTTCTTT.

The chain links TRBV7-2 to TRBJ1-1; 9 bases fit TRBD1. The germline gives CDR1 SGHTA, CDR2 FQGNSA. The V and J ends lost 1 base and 4 bases, in that order; junction bases with no gene match: 1. The CDR3 spans 14 residues. As DNA, the CDR3 is TGTGCCAGCAGCTTAGGACAGGGGGTCACTGAAGCTTTCTTT. This gives the protein CASSLGQGVTEAFF.

This clone was counted a single time. The V and J genes are TRBV10-1 and TRBJ1-5, with no clear D. Per the germline V gene, CDR1 is WNHNN and CDR2 is SYGVQD (reference sequence). Trimming cost V 4 bases and J 7 bases, with 8 bases left between them. There are 12 residues in the CDR3. CDR3 sequence (DNA): TGCGCCAGCAGTGTTTATGGGCAGCCCCAGCATTTT. It translates to CASSVYGQPQHF.

The chain combines TRBV28 with TRBJ1-1; possible D gene TRBD1, 6 bases. The CDR3 spans 12 residues. Germline loops: CDR1 MDHEN, CDR2 SYDVKM. V was cut by 7 bases and J by 7 bases, with 13 bases left in between. The CDR3, as DNA: TGTGCCAGCACTCTGGACAGAGTTGAAGCTTTCTTT. This encodes CASTLDRVEAFF.

The genes are TRBV19 and TRBJ2-7; D tentatively fits TRBD1 or TRBD2 (5 bases each). The CDR3 loop spans 14 amino acids. Germline V CDR1 and CDR2: LNHDA, SQIVND (reference sequence). V lost 9 bases and J lost 3, with 18 bases in between. The CDR3 DNA reads TGTGCCAGCGCCTCGGGACCGGGCATCTACGAGCAGTACTTC. Protein product: CASASGPGIYEQYF.

The CDR3 DNA reads as TGTGCCAGCAGTTCCGGCCAGGGGCCCCAGCATTTT. This translates into CASSSGQGPQHF. The V gene is TRBV6-5, the J gene TRBJ1-5, with a tentative D call TRBD1 (5 bases). The CDR3 length is 12 residues. Trimming took off 4 bases at V and 9 bases at J, with 10 bases between the two ends. Germline CDR1 MNHEY, CDR2 SVGAGI.

This chain uses TRBV2 with TRBJ2-1, with a possible D match to TRBD2 (6 bases). V shed 4 bases and J shed 9 bases, with 10 bases lying between them. Germline lookup yields CDR1 SNHLY and CDR2 FYNNEI. This CDR3 spans 12 amino acids. The CDR3 sequence: CASSGRTIEQFF. In nucleotides, the CDR3 is TGTGCCAGCAGTGGCAGGACTATTGAGCAGTTCTTC.

The genes are TRBV7-9 and TRBJ2-1; D uncertain. The CDR3 contains 16 residues. Germline V gene sequence: CDR1 SEHNR, CDR2 FQNEAQ (reference sequence). Trimming took 4 bases from V and 0 from J, leaving 13 bases between them. The CDR3 coding sequence is TGTGCCAGCAGCTGGGATGGCTGGGGCTCCTACAATGAGCAGTTCTTC. The encoded protein is CASSWDGWGSYNEQFF. The full variable domain, with the rest looked up from reference TRBV7-9 and TRBJ2-1, is DTGVSQNPRHKITKRGQNVTFRCDPISEHNRLYWYRQTLGQGPEFLTYFQNEAQLEKSRLLSDRFSAERPKGSFSTLEIQRTEQGDSAMYLCASSWDGWGSYNEQFFGPGTRLTVL.

This chain joins TRBV5-1 and TRBJ2-2; D is unresolved. Germline V gene sequence: CDR1 SGHRS, CDR2 YFSETQ. Trimming stripped 4 bases from V and 0 bases from J, with 7 bases between. The CDR3 runs to 14 residues. CDR3 coding DNA: TGCGCCAGCAGCATGGACCCGAACACCGGGGAGCTGTTTTTT. This encodes CASSMDPNTGELFF.

The chain links TRBV15 to TRBJ1-2; 7 bases are shared with TRBD1. The length of the CDR3 is 17 residues. The trim removed 0 bases at V and 7 bases at J, leaving 14 bases unmatched. CDR1 and CDR2 (germline): LNHNV, YYDKDF (reference sequence). CDR3 DNA sequence: TGTGCCACCAGCAGAGATTGGGGGACAGCCAGTTCAACTGGCTACACCTTC. Translating it yields CATSRDWGTASSTGYTF.

V usage is TRBV10-3 and J usage is TRBJ2-1; 7 bases agree with TRBD2. The CDR3 consists of 17 residues. V was pared by 0 bases and J by 3 bases, with 8 bases of the junction left unmatched. Germline-derived CDR1 and CDR2 are ENHRY and SYGVKD. Written as DNA, the CDR3 is TGTGCCATCAGTGAGTCTCAGTGGGCGGGAGTCTACAATGAGCAGTTCTTC. It codes for CAISESQWAGVYNEQFF.

This clone turned up a few times. The chain employs TRBV30 and TRBJ1-4, with TRBD1 matching 7 bases. The germline gives CDR1 GTSNPN, CDR2 SVGIG (reference sequence). V lost 1 base and J lost 4; bases outside the gene matches: 0. The CDR3 is made up of 13 amino acids. Written as DNA, the CDR3 is TGTGCCTGGAGTGGACAGGGTAATGAAAAACTGTTTTTT. Its translation is CAWSGQGNEKLFF.

The rearrangement joins TRBV25-1 to TRBJ2-1, with TRBD2 matching 8 bases. The trim removed 0 bases at V and 11 bases at J, leaving 15 bases unmatched. The CDR3 has 17 residues. The germline V gene encodes CDR1 MGHDK and CDR2 SYGVNS. CDR3 bases: TGTGCCAGCAGTGAATATATAGGTATGGCGGGGGGACCTCAGCAGTTCTTC. Its translation is CASSEYIGMAGGPQQFF.